Following are 22 T cell receptor beta chains from one sample sequenced in a study of response to subunit inactivated influenza vaccine. Each CDR3 protein gets one entry after TCRdb re-called the RT-PCR reads with MiXCR. The sample lists around 520,000 distinct CDR3 sequences, 25% occurring once. Material: CD4+ T cells sorted from PBMCs, obtained less than 6 days after vaccination. These receptors were collected from a man aged 45 to 65 who received an inactivated influenza vaccine.

The V and J genes are TRBV29-1 and TRBJ2-2; TRBD1 is a possible D gene (6 bases). The CDR3 is 13 residues long. V was trimmed by 6 bases and J by 6 bases, leaving 14 bases between them. CDR1 and CDR2 (germline): SQVTM, ANQGSEA. The CDR3 sequence is CSVPNRVAGELFF. For the CDR3, the DNA is TGCAGCGTGCCCAACAGGGTCGCCGGGGAGCTGTTTTTT.

V gene TRBV24-1 combines with J gene TRBJ2-7; a possible D gene is TRBD1 (6 bases). Trimming took off 12 bases at V and 7 bases at J, with 12 bases between the two ends. CDR3 length equals 10 residues. CDR1 is KGHDR and CDR2 is SFDVKD in the germline V gene. CDR3 protein: CAPPRGEQYF. CDR3 nucleotide sequence: TGTGCCCCCCCGAGGGGGGAGCAGTACTTC.

The chain uses TRBV6-1 and TRBJ2-2; tentative D call: TRBD1 (6 bases). V was trimmed by 6 bases and J by 6 bases, leaving 11 bases between them. This CDR3 is built from 13 residues. In germline, CDR1 is MNHNS, CDR2 SASEGT. The CDR3 protein is CASRMGAPGELFF. In DNA form, the CDR3 reads TGTGCCAGCAGAATGGGGGCCCCCGGGGAGCTGTTTTTT.

This rearrangement joins TRBV12-3 or TRBV12-4 to TRBJ1-1; 7 nucleotides match TRBD1. With 3 bases clipped from V and 6 bases from J, the junction kept 7 bases outside the gene matches. The CDR3 is 14 residues long. CDR3 DNA sequence: TGTGCCAGCAGTTTTAGAAGCAGGGGGGCTGAAGCTTTCTTT. Amino acids: CASSFRSRGAEAFF.

Note on this clonotype: A much larger clone lies one base from this, so it may be a read error. The rearrangement uses TRBV20-1 and TRBJ2-1, with D possibly TRBD2 on 6 matching bases. Germline V gene data show CDR1 as DFQATT and CDR2 as SNEGSKA (reference sequence). The CDR3 sequence is 14 residues long. V was shortened by 3 bases and J by 0 bases, with 9 bases between the two germline ends. The DNA for the CDR3 is TGCAGTGCTAGTTTCGGGAGCTCCTACAATGAGCAGTTCTTC. It specifies CSASFGSSYNEQFF.

The chain combines TRBV29-1 with TRBJ2-5; D possibly corresponds to TRBD1 (6 bases). CDR3 length equals 11 residues. V was clipped by 5 bases and J by 4 bases, with 8 bases between them. Germline-derived CDR1 and CDR2 are SQVTM and ANQGSEA. The CDR3 DNA is TGCAGCGTTTACAGGGCAGAGACCCAGTACTTC. Encoded protein: CSVYRAETQYF.

This chain connects TRBV5-1 to TRBJ2-1; 8 nucleotides match TRBD1. The CDR3 has 14 amino acids. Germline V gene lookup returns CDR1 SGHRS and CDR2 YFSETQ. With V trimmed by 2 bases and J by 7 bases, 5 bases remained unmatched. The CDR3 DNA reads as TGCGCCAGCAGCTTCACAGGGGGACGGAATGAGCAGTTCTTC. Translated: CASSFTGGRNEQFF.

This chain links TRBV5-5 with TRBJ2-2; perhaps D is TRBD1 or TRBD2 (5 bases each). The germline V gene has CDR1 SGHKS and CDR2 YYEKEE (reference sequence). V was trimmed by 2 bases and J by 6 bases, leaving 8 bases between them. The CDR3 runs 13 residues. This CDR3 is CASSFRDAGELFF. CDR3 DNA: TGTGCCAGCAGCTTCAGGGACGCCGGGGAGCTGTTTTTT. The entire variable domain, with the rest obtained from reference TRBV5-5 and TRBJ2-2, is as follows: DAGVTQSPTHLIKTRGQQVTLRCSPISGHKSVSWYQQVLGQGPQFIFQYYEKEERGRGNFPDRFSARQFPNYSSELNVNALLLGDSALYLCASSFRDAGELFFGEGSRLTVL.

There are a few counts of this clonotype. One end of the junction is discordant with germline, which a read error may explain. V usage is TRBV7-9 and J usage is TRBJ1-4; D remains ambiguous. This CDR3 region has 11 residues. CDR1 is SEHNR, CDR2 FQNEAQ, per germline (reference sequence). The CDR3 here is CASTLDEKLFF. The CDR3 bases are TGTGCCAGCACCTTAGACGAAAAACTGTTTTTT.

In its sample, this clonotype was seen many times. V usage is TRBV7-2 and J usage is TRBJ2-4; D not certain. There are 12 residues in the CDR3. Trimming removed 1 base from V and 11 bases from J, with 9 bases in between. In germline, CDR1 is SGHTA, CDR2 FQGNSA. DNA for the CDR3: TGTGCCAGCAGCTTAGTCGAAAATCTTCAGTACTTC. Translating gives CASSLVENLQYF. The entire variable domain, with the rest obtained from reference TRBV7-2 and TRBJ2-4, is as follows: GAGVSQSPSNKVTEKGKDVELRCDPISGHTALYWYRQSLGQGLEFLIYFQGNSAPDKSGLPSDRFSAERTGGSVSTLTIQRTQQEDSAVYLCASSLVENLQYFGAGTRLSVL.

This clonotype was counted between two and nine times. The V call is TRBV20-1, the J call TRBJ1-1; a possible D gene is TRBD1 (6 bases). This CDR3 is built from 15 residues. V gave up 5 bases and J gave up 1 base, with 17 bases separating them. Germline V CDR1 and CDR2: DFQATT, SNEGSKA (reference sequence). The CDR3 sequence is CSAPHPNRANTEAFF. The CDR3 nucleotides are TGCAGTGCTCCCCACCCGAACAGGGCGAACACTGAAGCTTTCTTT.

This chain joins TRBV6-1 and TRBJ1-5; TRBD1 might be the D (6 bases). Germline V gene sequence: CDR1 MNHNS, CDR2 SASEGT. The CDR3 is made up of 14 amino acids. V was cut by 7 bases and J by 3 bases, with 13 bases left in between. The DNA of the CDR3 is TGTGCCAGCAAGGGAGGGGGGGACAATCAGCCCCAGCATTTT. Translated: CASKGGGDNQPQHF.

This rearrangement joins TRBV4-2 to TRBJ2-5; 7 bases fit TRBD1. Germline assignment: CDR1 LGHNA and CDR2 YNFKEQ. There are 14 residues in the CDR3. Trimming at V came to 1 base and at J to 4 bases, leaving 3 bases not matched to a gene. Written as DNA, the CDR3 is TGTGCCAGCAGCCAAGCAGGGGGTTTAGAGACCCAGTACTTC. Amino acids: CASSQAGGLETQYF.

A single count supports this clonotype. V gene TRBV24-1 combines with J gene TRBJ2-1, with 10 bases that match TRBD2. The V segment lost 3 bases and the J segment 2 bases; nucleotides outside the gene matches: 3. The CDR3 has 16 amino acids. CDR1 is KGHDR and CDR2 is SFDVKD in the germline V gene. CDR3 region: CATSDRTSGTYNEQFF. Written as DNA, the CDR3 is TGTGCCACCAGTGATCGTACTAGCGGGACCTACAATGAGCAGTTCTTC.

The chain couples TRBV20-1 to TRBJ2-7; a weak D match, TRBD2 (5 bases). Per germline, CDR1 DFQATT and CDR2 SNEGSKA (reference sequence). V lost 4 bases and J lost 3, with 10 bases in between. There are 12 residues in the CDR3. CDR3 nucleotide sequence: TGCAGTGCTAACAGCGGCATCTACGAGCAGTACTTC. Amino acids: CSANSGIYEQYF.

This clonotype was found a few times. V usage is TRBV29-1 and J usage is TRBJ1-1; D gene unclear. V dropped 0 bases and J dropped 5 bases, with 13 bases sitting between them. This CDR3 spans 14 amino acids. Germline CDR1 SQVTM, CDR2 ANQGSEA. CDR3 in amino acids: CSVEDWSSGTEAFF. As DNA, the CDR3 is TGCAGCGTTGAAGATTGGAGCAGTGGAACTGAAGCTTTCTTT.

The rearrangement joins TRBV7-2 to TRBJ2-7; D is unresolved. This CDR3 is built from 13 residues. Trimming cost V 5 bases and J 3 bases, with 11 bases left between them. Per the germline V gene, CDR1 is SGHTA and CDR2 is FQGNSA. This CDR3 reads CASSAGRSYEQYF. The CDR3 nucleotides are TGTGCCAGCAGCGCCGGACGGAGCTACGAGCAGTACTTC. Complete variable domain (other parts from reference TRBV7-2 and TRBJ2-7): GAGVSQSPSNKVTEKGKDVELRCDPISGHTALYWYRQSLGQGLEFLIYFQGNSAPDKSGLPSDRFSAERTGGSVSTLTIQRTQQEDSAVYLCASSAGRSYEQYFGPGTRLTVT.

This chain uses TRBV7-2 with TRBJ2-1, with 7 bases matching TRBD1. The CDR3 consists of 13 residues. Germline values: CDR1 SGHTA, CDR2 FQGNSA. V shed 0 bases and J 13 bases; nucleotides not matched to a gene: 6. This CDR3 is CASSLAGQASQFF. For the CDR3, the DNA is TGTGCCAGCAGCTTAGCCGGACAGGCGTCCCAGTTCTTC.

In its sample, this clonotype was seen a few times. This chain uses TRBV12-3 or TRBV12-4 with TRBJ2-5; D is tentatively TRBD1 or TRBD2 (6 bases each). This CDR3 region has 12 residues. The V end was cut by 6 bases, the J end by 4 bases, with 9 bases between. The CDR3 DNA reads as TGTGCCAGCAGGCGGGACACAGAGACCCAGTACTTC. Translating it yields CASRRDTETQYF.

V usage is TRBV30 and J usage is TRBJ2-7, with D uncertain. The germline gives CDR1 GTSNPN, CDR2 SVGIG (reference sequence). V lost 2 bases, J lost 0 bases, and 8 bases lay in between. The CDR3 is made up of 13 amino acids. The CDR3 DNA reads as TGTGCCTGGAGTAGAGGCCTCTCCTACGAGCAGTACTTC. Translating gives CAWSRGLSYEQYF.

The chain couples TRBV6-1 to TRBJ1-4; D is unresolved. The CDR3 spans 14 residues. The V gene's germline CDR1 is MNHNS and CDR2 SASEGT. The V gene lost 6 bases and the J gene lost 2 bases, with 10 bases spanning the gap. The CDR3 DNA reads TGTGCCAGCAGCTCAACGGCGACTAATGAAAAACTGTTTTTT. It yields the protein CASSSTATNEKLFF.

The chain has TRBV12-5 and TRBJ2-7; D is ambiguous. The germline V gene has CDR1 LGHNT and CDR2 FRNRAP. V lost 2 bases and J lost 2, with 13 bases in between. CDR3 length equals 15 residues. The CDR3 here is CASGLKGQLAYEQYF. In DNA, the CDR3 is TGTGCTAGTGGTTTGAAGGGTCAGCTAGCCTACGAGCAGTACTTC.